This record looks at one TCR beta chain sequence and its context. Its antigen is unidentified. This sample is drawn from a study of shared clonotypes between healthy human individuals. The wider study: CD4 naive and memory got three plates each, CD8 naive two, CD8 memory one. Overall study results and limits: The sampled material consisted only of blood, and tissue repertoires are likely to differ.

Naive CD8 cells lacked CD45RO, underwent positive selection for CCR7 and left out terminally differentiated effector memory CD45RA+ cells. Several immunoSEQ 96-well plates shared each subset's DNA, each plate a replicate. TCRdb's copy holds only in-frame clones and misses some; the assay was immunoSEQ multiplex PCR. In the table there are some 2,100,000 clones, 90% to 95% of which are singletons. The V end lost 0 bases, the J end lost 4 bases, and 13 bases lay between the germline ends. The germline gives CDR1 SGHDT, CDR2 YYEEEE. This CDR3 has 16 amino acids. The TCR was taken from a man between 18 and 35 years old in good health. Some clones in this sample may be carry-over from other donors' samples. The chain is built from TRBV5-6 and TRBJ2-2; the D gene is possibly TRBD2 (6 bases). Material for sequencing was naive CD8+ T cells from PBMCs. CDR3 loop: CASSLDAGPVTGELFF. The CDR3 DNA sequence: TGTGCCAGCAGCTTGGACGCGGGGCCGGTCACCGGGGAGCTGTTTTTT.